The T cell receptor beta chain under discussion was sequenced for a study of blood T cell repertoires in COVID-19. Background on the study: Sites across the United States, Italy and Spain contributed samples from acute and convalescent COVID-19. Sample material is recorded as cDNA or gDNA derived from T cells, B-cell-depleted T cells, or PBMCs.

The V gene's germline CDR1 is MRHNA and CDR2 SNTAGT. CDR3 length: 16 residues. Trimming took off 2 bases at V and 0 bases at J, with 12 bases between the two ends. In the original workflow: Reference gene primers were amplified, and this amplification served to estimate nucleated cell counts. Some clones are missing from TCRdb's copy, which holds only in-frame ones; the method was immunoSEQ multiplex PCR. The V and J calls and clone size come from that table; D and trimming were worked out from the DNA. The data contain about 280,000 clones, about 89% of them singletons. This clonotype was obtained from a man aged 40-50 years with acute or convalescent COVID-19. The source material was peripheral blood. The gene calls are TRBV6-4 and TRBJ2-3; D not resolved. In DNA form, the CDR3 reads TGTGCCAGCAGTGACCCTACGGAGTCTAGCACAGATACGCAGTATTTT. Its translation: CASSDPTESSTDTQYF.